This T cell receptor (beta chain) was found in a study of graft-versus-host responses after intestinal transplantation. Overall study: All recipients were transplanted with multivisceral, liver-intestinal, or isolated intestinal grafts. Anti-thymocyte globulin was used for induction in all recipients, who then took tacrolimus and steroids for about 3 years. Study results and caveats: The study associated peak circulating GvH clone levels with early post-transplant HvG declines. Present in recipient marrow, GvH clones included some that appeared first in ileum or blood.

The germline CDR1 and CDR2 sequences are SEHNR and FQNEAQ (reference sequence). The CDR3 is 15 amino acids. With 2 bases removed from V and 4 bases from J, the gap between germline ends came to 15 bases. Comment on this clone: Its cognate antigen is unknown.

Libraries were prepared by immunoSEQ multiplex PCR; TCRdb keeps only in-frame clonotypes and omits some of them. The sample has nearly 90,000 clones, about four fifths seen once; the top ten hold about 17%. The chain links TRBV7-9 to TRBJ2-7, with D perhaps being TRBD1 or TRBD2 (6 bases each). The input for sequencing was unstimulated CD8+ T cells sorted from spleen or lymph node cells, taken before intestinal transplant. This TCR was sampled from a human donor who received an intestinal transplant. The CDR3 nucleotides are TGTGCCAGCAGCTTACGCTGGGGGGCCAGGTACGAGCAGTACTTC. Translated, it gives CASSLRWGARYEQYF. Drawing the rest from reference TRBV7-9 and TRBJ2-7, the complete variable domain is DTGVSQNPRHKITKRGQNVTFRCDPISEHNRLYWYRQTLGQGPEFLTYFQNEAQLEKSRLLSDRFSAERPKGSFSTLEIQRTEQGDSAMYLCASSLRWGARYEQYFGPGTRLTVT.